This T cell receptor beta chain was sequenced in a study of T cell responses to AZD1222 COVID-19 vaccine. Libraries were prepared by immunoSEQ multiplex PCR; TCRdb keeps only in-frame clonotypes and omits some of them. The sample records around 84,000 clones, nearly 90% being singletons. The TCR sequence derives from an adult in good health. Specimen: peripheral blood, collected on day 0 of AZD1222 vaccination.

The CDR3 DNA reads TGTGCCAGCTCACCAGCGCCGGGAGGGAATTCGAATGAGCAGTTCTTC. This gives the protein CASSPAPGGNSNEQFF. This chain links TRBV18 with TRBJ2-1; 8 nucleotides match TRBD2. The CDR3 runs 16 residues. The germline V gene has CDR1 KGHSH and CDR2 LQKENI. V lost 2 bases, J lost 7 bases, and 10 bases stayed unmatched.